This TCR beta chain was documented in a study of blood T cell repertoires in COVID-19 (dated by TCRdb to the early 2020s). Looking at the study overall: The collaborator samples originated in the United States, Italy and Spain and spanned the acute and convalescent phases of COVID-19. Sample metadata almost always included a de-identified subject ID, COVID-19 status, age in years and sex. The samples were drawn from the first 160 participants of the ongoing ImmuneRACE study and from 950 to 1,500 subjects provided by 6 global collaborators. The prospective study material was composed of cDNA or gDNA derived from T cells, B-cell-depleted T cells, or PBMCs. Deeply sampled blood TCRbeta repertoires from subjects exposed to, actively infected with, or recovered from COVID-19 were included in the dataset. The repertoires were released in a freely available public database meant as a resource for research on the immune response to SARS-CoV-2. Where available, HLA class I and class II types were taken from metadata supplied by the sample provider and were not determined by assay-based typing.

TCRbeta CDR3 regions were amplified from genomic DNA by means of the immunoSEQ Assay, a bias-controlled multiplex PCR. On the study's bioinformatics: The number of nucleated cells in each sample was estimated by amplification of reference gene primers within the assay. To quantify the absolute abundance of each unique TCRbeta CDR3 rearrangement, sequence reads were collapsed and filtered. For each sample, productive Simpson clonality was calculated as the square root of Simpson's diversity index across productive rearrangements. What TCRdb holds here is the immuneACCESS table cut down to in-frame rearrangements. Part of the clones is not present; checked against another copy, under half of the missing clones reflect an unresolved V gene, and the others are unexplained. The V and J calls and clone size were taken over from that table, and D and trimming were inferred from the DNA. The sample profile shows around 250,000 clones; 80% to 90% of them were found once. The ten most abundant clones make up approximately 3.4% of the sample.

This clone was seen a single time. The antigen this receptor binds is unknown. Base qualities were left out, and no much larger clone turns up one base away. Broad study findings and their caveats: The amount of clinical and demographic metadata varied by source and participant and was provided uncurated.

Enrolling through a virtual design, the prospective study's participants ranged in age from roughly 18 to 95 years and lived across 20 to 30 United States geographic areas. In the prospective study, cohorts were assigned on the basis of participant-reported clinical history obtained from a screening survey and a study questionnaire. A participant counted as exposed if, within 2 weeks of entering the study, that participant had been in contact with someone who had a PCR-confirmed or clinician-diagnosed COVID-19 case. In the prospective study, mobile phlebotomists collected whole blood, serum and a nasopharyngeal or oropharyngeal swab from each participant. Prospective study participants could optionally give additional blood draws and questionnaires over an approximately two-month period. Before DNA extraction, prospective study blood samples were shipped either frozen or at room temperature. This sequence originates from a woman in her 40s who had been exposed to COVID-19. Sequenced material: PBMCs or T cells enriched from blood (not recorded which).

Here the CDR3 is given as CASSPRPMYRGGSGELFF. The base sequence is TGTGCCAGTAGTCCGAGGCCTATGTACAGGGGGGGATCCGGGGAGCTGTTTTTT. The chain couples TRBV19 to TRBJ2-2; the D segment could be TRBD1, given 8 matching bases. Measured from the cysteine to the phenylalanine, the CDR3 is 18 residues long. Just the 54-base CDR3 DNA is kept, in frame starting at base 1. CDR1 LNHDA and CDR2 SQIVND are derived from the germline V gene (reference sequence). Deletion took 5 bases off V and 6 bases off J, with a span of 25 bases between the germline ends.